The 20 T cell receptor beta chains below were found in one sample sequenced in a study of cytomegalovirus exposure and HLA in healthy donors. The PCR was carried out with 60 Vbeta primers and 13 Jbeta primers. Repertoires were generated with immunoSEQ multiplex PCR, while TCRdb's copy carries only in-frame clones and drops some. The sample lists 150,000 to 200,000 clones, about 80% seen once, with about 1% in the top ten. Specimen: PBMCs. The receptor source for this set is a woman in her forties in good health and CMV-seronegative.

The V and J genes are TRBV28 and TRBJ1-2; 8 nucleotides agree with TRBD1. The CDR3 is made up of 13 amino acids. Losses at the gene ends were 6 bases for V and 5 bases for J; bases not matched to a gene: 5. Germline V gene lookup returns CDR1 MDHEN and CDR2 SYDVKM. Written as DNA, the CDR3 is TGTGCCAGCAGCTGGGGACAGGTTTATGGCTACACCTTC. Its protein is CASSWGQVYGYTF.

This CDR3 is CASSLGEGRQETQYF. CDR3 bases: TGTGCCAGCAGCTTAGGGGAGGGTCGGCAAGAGACCCAGTACTTC. The chain combines TRBV7-9 with TRBJ2-5; TRBD2 aligns across 7 bases. Germline loops: CDR1 SEHNR, CDR2 FQNEAQ (reference sequence). The V segment lost 1 base and the J segment 2 bases; nucleotides outside the gene matches: 4. This CDR3 contains 15 residues.

This clone showed up just once. This sequence joins TRBV7-9 and TRBJ1-1; the D gene is possibly TRBD1 (6 bases). The CDR3 is 13 residues long. V lost 8 bases to trimming and J lost 11 bases, with 21 bases between them. Germline assignment: CDR1 SEHNR and CDR2 FQNEAQ (reference sequence). CDR3 nucleotides: TGTGCCAGCCACGCTACCGAACAGGGAAGGGCTTTCTTT. This translates into CASHATEQGRAFF.

The chain employs TRBV28 and TRBJ1-4; D not resolved. V lost 2 bases, J lost 5 bases, and 12 bases lay in between. The CDR3 spans 15 residues. Germline CDR1 and CDR2: MDHEN and SYDVKM. The CDR3 region is CASSLIGETNEKLFF. DNA of the CDR3: TGTGCCAGCAGTTTAATAGGAGAAACAAATGAAAAACTGTTTTTT.

The rearrangement joins TRBV5-5 to TRBJ2-1; no reliable D call. Looked up from germline, CDR1 is SGHKS and CDR2 is YYEKEE (reference sequence). The V end was cut by 0 bases, the J end by 2 bases, with 12 bases between. The CDR3 is 16 amino acids. CDR3 amino acids: CASSLVSVRPYNEQFF. CDR3 DNA sequence: TGTGCCAGCAGCTTGGTGAGCGTAAGGCCCTACAATGAGCAGTTCTTC.

The chain carries TRBV5-6 and TRBJ1-1, with a tentative D call TRBD1 (5 bases). Germline V gene lookup returns CDR1 SGHDT and CDR2 YYEEEE. V dropped 4 bases and J dropped 3 bases, with 16 bases sitting between them. The CDR3 extends over 15 amino acids. CDR3 sequence (DNA): TGTGCCAGCAGCGGGAGGGCAGGGCGGGACACTGAAGCTTTCTTT. Protein product: CASSGRAGRDTEAFF.

The rearrangement links TRBV27 to TRBJ2-1, with D perhaps matching TRBD1 (5 bases). Trimming left V 2 bases short and J 2 bases short, with 7 bases between. Looked up from germline, CDR1 is MNHEY and CDR2 is SMNVEV (reference sequence). This CDR3 is built from 14 residues. CDR3 coding DNA: TGTGCCAGCAGTTTACAGGGTACCTACAATGAGCAGTTCTTC. It encodes CASSLQGTYNEQFF.

The V and J genes are TRBV9 and TRBJ2-2, with 8 bases aligning to TRBD2. Trimming took 2 bases from V and 2 from J; bases not matched to a gene: 2. In germline, CDR1 is SGDLS, CDR2 YYNGEE. The CDR3 loop spans 15 amino acids. The CDR3 DNA sequence: TGTGCCAGCAGCGTCCTAGCGGGCAACACCGGGGAGCTGTTTTTT. It encodes CASSVLAGNTGELFF.

This clone is a singleton in its sample. This chain joins TRBV5-1 and TRBJ2-5; TRBD2 matches 9 bases. V lost 0 bases and J lost 4; bases outside the gene matches: 7. Germline assignment: CDR1 SGHRS and CDR2 YFSETQ. The CDR3 covers 16 residues. The CDR3 loop reads CASSLGAGGPGETQYF. CDR3 in DNA: TGCGCCAGCAGCTTGGGGGCGGGAGGGCCGGGAGAGACCCAGTACTTC.

The chain joins TRBV27 to TRBJ2-1; 10 bases agree with TRBD2. This CDR3 has 14 amino acids. Trimming took 7 bases from V and 11 from J; bases not matched to a gene: 11. Germline V lookup: CDR1 MNHEY, CDR2 SMNVEV (reference sequence). CDR3 sequence (DNA): TGTGCCAGCACGCCGGGACTAGCGAGAAACAAGCAGTTCTTC. This gives the protein CASTPGLARNKQFF.

The genes are TRBV12-5 and TRBJ1-5; TRBD1 matches at 7 bases. V trimming: 5 bases; J trimming: 4 bases; junction bases outside the gene matches: 8. This CDR3 spans 15 amino acids. Germline CDR1 is LGHNT and CDR2 is FRNRAP. The CDR3 region has the DNA TGTGCTAGTGGTCCCGGGACAGCTGAAAATCAGCCCCAGCATTTT. Translated, it gives CASGPGTAENQPQHF.

V is TRBV28 and J is TRBJ1-2, with a weak D call TRBD1 (5 bases). V was shortened by 8 bases and J by 6 bases, with 19 bases between the two germline ends. Germline lookup yields CDR1 MDHEN and CDR2 SYDVKM. The CDR3 totals 14 residues. CDR3: CASGLIYRIHGYTF. The CDR3 DNA reads as TGTGCCAGCGGCCTCATCTACAGGATCCATGGCTACACCTTC.

V is TRBV28 and J is TRBJ2-4; D not resolved. In germline, CDR1 is MDHEN, CDR2 SYDVKM. The CDR3 runs 13 residues. The V and J ends lost 3 bases and 7 bases respectively, with 10 bases between them. CDR3 residues: CASSFSLYNIQYF. CDR3 in DNA: TGTGCCAGCAGTTTCTCCCTCTACAACATTCAGTACTTC.

The chain couples TRBV27 to TRBJ1-6; TRBD1 matches 7 bases. CDR3 length: 14 amino acids. CDR1 and CDR2 (germline): MNHEY, SMNVEV (reference sequence). V trimming: 6 bases; J trimming: 9 bases; junction bases outside the gene matches: 8. The CDR3 sequence: CASRSPGGGSPLHF. CDR3 DNA: TGTGCCAGCAGAAGTCCAGGGGGAGGTTCACCCCTCCACTTT.

The chain employs TRBV5-1 and TRBJ2-3, with a tentative D call TRBD1 (5 bases). Germline CDR1 and CDR2: SGHRS and YFSETQ. Trimming took 0 bases from V and 2 from J, leaving 13 bases between them. This CDR3 region has 16 residues. CDR3 loop: CASSLGVSGYTDTQYF. The CDR3 bases are TGCGCCAGCAGCTTGGGGGTTTCAGGGTACACAGATACGCAGTATTTT.

This clone was observed a single time. The gene calls are TRBV5-4 and TRBJ2-3, with TRBD2 identical over 13 bases. Germline V gene sequence: CDR1 SGHNT, CDR2 YYREEE (reference sequence). The CDR3 spans 16 residues. The J segment lost 7 bases and the V segment lost 4 bases, leaving 9 bases of the junction unmatched. For the CDR3, the DNA is TGTGCCAGCAGCCCAAGCGGACTAGCGGGAGAATATACGCAGTATTTT. Amino acids: CASSPSGLAGEYTQYF.

This clone was seen more than once but under ten times. The V and J genes are TRBV2 and TRBJ1-1, with D unresolved. CDR1 is SNHLY and CDR2 is FYNNEI in the germline V gene. The CDR3 is 11 amino acids. Trimming pared 7 bases from V and 3 bases from J, leaving 6 bases between. This CDR3 is CASKEDTEAFF. Here the CDR3 DNA reads TGTGCCAGCAAGGAGGACACTGAAGCTTTCTTT.

This clone has just one count. The CDR3 nucleotides read TGTGCCAGCAGTGAGGGGGCTAGCGGGAGGGATACGCAGTATTTT. Protein: CASSEGASGRDTQYF. The chain couples TRBV6-1 to TRBJ2-3; 11 bases match TRBD2. From germline, CDR1 is MNHNS and CDR2 SASEGT. J gave up 6 bases and V 3 bases, and 5 bases lay outside the gene matches. The CDR3 has 15 amino acids.

V is TRBV30 and J is TRBJ1-3, with D uncertain. The length of the CDR3 is 14 residues. V gave up 7 bases and J gave up 1 base, with 14 bases separating them. Germline loops: CDR1 GTSNPN, CDR2 SVGIG (reference sequence). Written as DNA, the CDR3 is TGTGCCTCGTACTCGGGATCTTCTGGAAACACCATATATTTT. Translated, it gives CASYSGSSGNTIYF.

The V and J genes are TRBV7-8 and TRBJ1-4, with D possibly being TRBD1 (5 bases). The V end lost 2 bases, the J end lost 16 bases, and 17 bases lay between the germline ends. CDR1 is SGHVS, CDR2 FQNEAQ, per germline. The CDR3 contains 13 residues. The DNA for the CDR3 is TGTGCCAGCAGCTTAAAAATTTTAGGACAACCGTTTTTT. The encoded protein is CASSLKILGQPFF.